These 27 T cell receptor beta chains share one sample of origin, sequenced in a study of beta chain features in type 1 diabetes. The investigators reverse transcribed all of the isolated RNA, so they sequenced expressed TCRB transcripts. Here immunoSEQ multiplex PCR was the method, and the copy in TCRdb shows in-frame clones only, minus some. This repertoire shows over 350,000 clones, over 12% found once; its top ten account for about 0.019%. The material sequenced was naive CD4+ T cells from blood. The origin of the receptors is a woman between 18 and 30 years old in good health.

The chain combines TRBV6-1 with TRBJ2-5, with TRBD1 matching 7 bases. Germline assignment: CDR1 MNHNS and CDR2 SASEGT. The CDR3 spans 15 residues. The V and J ends lost 6 bases and 2 bases, in that order; junction bases with no gene match: 9. CDR3 sequence (DNA): TGTGCCAGCAGCCCGGGACAGCCGGGACAAGAGACCCAGTACTTC. This encodes CASSPGQPGQETQYF.

The chain joins TRBV14 to TRBJ2-7; 13 bases are shared with TRBD2. J was trimmed by 4 bases and V by 4 bases; bases with no gene match: 10. The CDR3 sequence is 17 residues long. Germline CDR1 SGHDN, CDR2 FVKESK. CDR3: CASSPSGLAGDLYEQYF. Here the CDR3 DNA reads TGTGCCAGCAGCCCGAGCGGACTAGCGGGAGATCTGTACGAGCAGTACTTC. The variable domain in full, with the rest retrieved from reference TRBV14 and TRBJ2-7, is EAGVTQFPSHSVIEKGQTVTLRCDPISGHDNLYWYRRVMGKEIKFLLHFVKESKQDESGMPNNRFLAERTGGTYSTLKVQPAELEDSGVYFCASSPSGLAGDLYEQYFGPGTRLTVT.

This clone was counted a few times. The gene calls are TRBV29-1 and TRBJ2-3; 9 bases align to TRBD2. In germline, CDR1 is SQVTM, CDR2 ANQGSEA. Trimming cost V 3 bases and J 7 bases; bases outside gene matches: 11. The length of the CDR3 is 15 residues. CDR3: CSVDPPSGIGNTQYF. CDR3 bases: TGCAGCGTTGACCCCCCTAGCGGGATAGGGAATACGCAGTATTTT.

The rearrangement links TRBV30 to TRBJ1-2, with 7 bases fitting TRBD1. Germline V lookup: CDR1 GTSNPN, CDR2 SVGIG (reference sequence). Unmatched junction bases numbered 12, after V lost 1 base and J lost 4 bases. The CDR3 contains 16 residues. CDR3 loop: CAWSGPRDRNTYGYTF. The CDR3 nucleotides are TGTGCCTGGAGTGGCCCCCGGGACAGAAATACCTATGGCTACACCTTC.

In its sample, this clone was seen a few times. The chain has TRBV6-5 and TRBJ1-2; D gene uncertain. Trimming left V 5 bases short and J 6 bases short, with 16 bases between. The CDR3 covers 14 residues. The V gene's germline CDR1 is MNHEY and CDR2 SVGAGI. The CDR3 is CASSNYFDGNGYTF. CDR3 DNA: TGTGCCAGCAGTAACTACTTCGACGGGAATGGCTACACCTTC.

The J gene is TRBJ1-4, the V gene TRBV2; a weak D match, TRBD1 (5 bases). V gave up 6 bases and J gave up 1 base, with 9 bases separating them. The length of the CDR3 is 14 residues. The germline gives CDR1 SNHLY, CDR2 FYNNEI. The CDR3 coding sequence is TGTGCCAGCAGAAGACAGAGAACTAATGAAAAACTGTTTTTT. The encoded protein is CASRRQRTNEKLFF.

This chain connects TRBV9 to TRBJ2-5; 7 nucleotides agree with TRBD2. Germline trimming cut 0 bases from V and 7 bases from J; bases unmatched to any gene: 9. The CDR3 length is 15 residues. The germline gives CDR1 SGDLS, CDR2 YYNGEE. CDR3 nucleotide sequence: TGTGCCAGCAGCGTAGATTATTCCAGGGAGGGGACCCAGTACTTC. As protein: CASSVDYSREGTQYF.

This chain links TRBV6-5 with TRBJ2-1; D possibly corresponds to TRBD2 (6 bases). V was shortened by 0 bases and J by 5 bases, with 11 bases between the two germline ends. Germline V gives CDR1 MNHEY, CDR2 SVGAGI. The CDR3 is 15 residues long. This CDR3 is CASSYSRRRDNEQFF. CDR3 sequence (DNA): TGTGCCAGCAGTTACTCGCGGAGGAGGGACAATGAGCAGTTCTTC.

The chain links TRBV19 to TRBJ1-2; D possibly corresponds to TRBD1 (6 bases). Per the germline V gene, CDR1 is LNHDA and CDR2 is SQIVND (reference sequence). Trimming cost V 4 bases and J 0 bases, with 12 bases left between them. The length of the CDR3 is 15 residues. The chain's CDR3 is CASSNPRTANYGYTF. CDR3 nucleotides: TGTGCCAGTAGTAACCCCAGGACAGCTAACTATGGCTACACCTTC.

This clone was seen only a few times. The genes are TRBV11-2 and TRBJ2-7; 11 bases fit TRBD2. The J segment lost 7 bases and the V segment lost 4 bases, leaving 9 bases of the junction unmatched. This CDR3 has 15 amino acids. CDR1 SGHAT and CDR2 FQNNGV come from the germline V gene. CDR3 residues: CASSSLAGARGEQYF. DNA for the CDR3: TGTGCCAGCAGCTCACTAGCGGGAGCTCGGGGGGAGCAGTACTTC.

The V call is TRBV27, the J call TRBJ2-3; tentatively, D is TRBD1 (5 bases). V shed 3 bases and J shed 0 bases, with 10 bases lying between them. CDR1 MNHEY and CDR2 SMNVEV come from the germline V gene (reference sequence). This CDR3 has 15 amino acids. The CDR3 bases are TGTGCCAGCAGTTTGGGGCGGCCCAGCACAGATACGCAGTATTTT. Its translation is CASSLGRPSTDTQYF.

The sample holds a few counts of this clone. V and J are TRBV6-5 and TRBJ2-5, with 10 nucleotides matching TRBD1. V dropped 6 bases and J dropped 5; count of bases not matched to a gene: 3. CDR1 is MNHEY, CDR2 SVGAGI, per germline. The CDR3 runs to 13 residues. The CDR3 here is CASRLDRGETQYF. The CDR3 DNA follows: TGTGCCAGCAGACTGGACAGGGGGGAGACCCAGTACTTC.

In this sample, this clone turned up a few times. The V gene is TRBV28, the J gene TRBJ2-1; the D gene is possibly TRBD2 (6 bases). Trimming took 7 bases from V and 0 from J, leaving 13 bases between them. Germline assignment: CDR1 MDHEN and CDR2 SYDVKM. The CDR3 spans 15 residues. CDR3 sequence reads: CASTAFGSSYNEQFF. The CDR3 coding sequence is TGTGCCAGCACTGCATTCGGGAGCTCCTACAATGAGCAGTTCTTC.

This clone was seen a few times. The chain employs TRBV7-9 and TRBJ2-1, with D maybe TRBD2 (6 bases). Trimming pared 2 bases from V and 8 bases from J, leaving 16 bases between. Germline CDR1 is SEHNR and CDR2 is FQNEAQ (reference sequence). This CDR3 has 15 amino acids. This CDR3 is CASSLYSGLTDEQFF. The CDR3 nucleotides are TGTGCCAGCAGCTTATATAGCGGACTTACCGATGAGCAGTTCTTC.

The chain couples TRBV28 to TRBJ1-1, with D maybe TRBD1 (5 bases). Germline V gene sequence: CDR1 MDHEN, CDR2 SYDVKM. Trimming shortened V by 3 bases and J by 8 bases, and 16 bases separated the two germline ends. This CDR3 spans 14 amino acids. The CDR3, as DNA: TGTGCCAGCAGTTTTTCGGACACCGATGGGGAAGCTTTCTTT. Translating it yields CASSFSDTDGEAFF.

The chain uses TRBV30 and TRBJ1-1, with D possibly being TRBD1 (5 bases). The V and J ends lost 5 bases and 2 bases respectively, with 12 bases between them. The CDR3 length is 13 residues. Germline V gene lookup returns CDR1 GTSNPN and CDR2 SVGIG (reference sequence). CDR3 nucleotides: TGTGCCTGGTTCGTCCAGGGAAACACTGAAGCTTTCTTT. The encoded protein is CAWFVQGNTEAFF.

This chain uses TRBV25-1 with TRBJ2-7; 10 bases line up with TRBD2. Germline CDR1 reads MGHDK; CDR2 reads SYGVNS. This CDR3 region has 14 residues. V shed 2 bases, J shed 4 bases, and the junction held 2 bases outside the gene matches. CDR3 sequence: CASSELAGAYEQYF. Written as DNA, the CDR3 is TGTGCCAGCAGTGAACTAGCGGGAGCGTACGAGCAGTACTTC.

V is TRBV29-1 and J is TRBJ2-1; TRBD2 matches at 12 bases. Germline CDR1 and CDR2: SQVTM and ANQGSEA. This CDR3 spans 14 amino acids. Germline trimming cut 5 bases from V and 2 bases from J; bases unmatched to any gene: 1. For the CDR3, the DNA is TGCAGCGTTCGGACTAGCGGGACCTACAATGAGCAGTTCTTC. This translates into CSVRTSGTYNEQFF.

Only a few counts were recorded for this clone. The chain is built from TRBV2 and TRBJ1-2, with TRBD1 as a possible D gene (5 bases). V lost 2 bases, J lost 9 bases, and 16 bases lay in between. The CDR3 length is 14 residues. The germline V gene encodes CDR1 SNHLY and CDR2 FYNNEI. The DNA for the CDR3 is TGTGCCAGCAGTGAACTCCGCAGGGTGGAGAGCTACACCTTC. This translates into CASSELRRVESYTF.

The J gene is TRBJ2-2, the V gene TRBV29-1; 7 bases are a match to TRBD2. The CDR3 sequence is 14 residues long. Germline V gene sequence: CDR1 SQVTM, CDR2 ANQGSEA. V gave up 5 bases and J gave up 1 base; unmatched junction bases: 4. The DNA for the CDR3 is TGCAGCGTTTACGGGAGGCAGAACACCGGGGAGCTGTTTTTT. Translation: CSVYGRQNTGELFF.

This chain uses TRBV28 with TRBJ1-2; 7 bases line up with TRBD1. The CDR3 is made up of 14 amino acids. Germline-derived CDR1 and CDR2 are MDHEN and SYDVKM. The V segment lost 6 bases and the J segment 5 bases; nucleotides outside the gene matches: 9. The CDR3 sequence is CASSLEGQIYGYTF. The CDR3 DNA reads TGTGCCAGCAGCCTAGAGGGACAGATTTATGGCTACACCTTC.

The chain combines TRBV30 with TRBJ2-1, with 8 nucleotides matching TRBD1. The CDR3 consists of 16 residues. With 1 base clipped from V and 2 bases from J, the junction kept 7 bases outside the gene matches. Germline V lookup: CDR1 GTSNPN, CDR2 SVGIG (reference sequence). CDR3 loop: CAWSASGGSPYNEQFF. CDR3 bases: TGTGCCTGGAGTGCCTCAGGGGGCTCCCCCTACAATGAGCAGTTCTTC. Variable domain in full (rest from reference TRBV30 and TRBJ2-1): SQTIHQWPATLVQPVGSPLSLECTVEGTSNPNLYWYRQAAGRGLQLLFYSVGIGQISSEVPQNLSASRPQDRQFILSSKKLLLSDSGFYLCAWSASGGSPYNEQFFGPGTRLTVL.

Remarks on this clone: This CDR3 is also generated by other DNA sequences in the sample. The J gene is TRBJ2-7, the V gene TRBV9; weak D call: TRBD2 (5 bases). The CDR3 consists of 14 residues. V dropped 0 bases and J dropped 0 bases, with 7 bases sitting between them. From germline, CDR1 is SGDLS and CDR2 YYNGEE. The CDR3 nucleotides read TGTGCCAGCAGCGTAGTTGGGAGCTCCTACGAGCAGTACTTC. Protein product: CASSVVGSSYEQYF.

The CDR3 DNA is TGTGCCAGCAGCTTCGACGGGACAGGGCGCACAGATACGCAGTATTTT. Translated, it gives CASSFDGTGRTDTQYF. The chain carries TRBV7-9 and TRBJ2-3; 9 bases are shared with TRBD1. After removal of 3 bases from V and 1 base from J, the junction contained 5 bases not matched to a gene. Germline values: CDR1 SEHNR, CDR2 FQNEAQ (reference sequence). The CDR3 extends over 16 amino acids.

This clone was seen only a few times. CDR3 DNA: TGTGCCAGCAGCTCTACAGGAAACTCCTACAATGAGCAGTTCTTC. Translating gives CASSSTGNSYNEQFF. The chain links TRBV7-2 to TRBJ2-1; tentative D call: TRBD1 (5 bases). The CDR3 totals 15 residues. From germline, CDR1 is SGHTA and CDR2 FQGNSA. V lost 4 bases, J lost 0 bases, and 10 bases lay in between. The full variable domain, in which reference TRBV7-2 and TRBJ2-1 provide the parts outside the CDR3, is GAGVSQSPSNKVTEKGKDVELRCDPISGHTALYWYRQSLGQGLEFLIYFQGNSAPDKSGLPSDRFSAERTGGSVSTLTIQRTQQEDSAVYLCASSSTGNSYNEQFFGPGTRLTVL.

This clone came up a few times. The chain carries TRBV11-2 and TRBJ2-1, with D possibly TRBD2 on 5 matching bases. CDR1 is SGHAT, CDR2 FQNNGV, per germline. Trimming stripped 0 bases from V and 4 bases from J, with 16 bases between. The CDR3 is 17 residues long. This CDR3 is CASSLEVLVWAYNEQFF. CDR3 in DNA: TGTGCCAGCAGCTTAGAAGTACTAGTCTGGGCTTACAATGAGCAGTTCTTC.

The genes are TRBV19 and TRBJ2-5; TRBD2 is a possible D gene (5 bases). V was trimmed by 7 bases and J by 4 bases, leaving 19 bases between them. Per germline, CDR1 LNHDA and CDR2 SQIVND (reference sequence). The CDR3 extends over 15 amino acids. The CDR3 loop reads CASKAPLASGETQYF. The CDR3 nucleotides are TGTGCCAGTAAAGCGCCGCTAGCATCGGGAGAGACCCAGTACTTC. The full variable domain, its missing parts supplied by reference TRBV19 and TRBJ2-5, is DGGITQSPKYLFRKEGQNVTLSCEQNLNHDAMYWYRQDPGQGLRLIYYSQIVNDFQKGDIAEGYSVSREKKESFPLTVTSAQKNPTAFYLCASKAPLASGETQYFGPGTRLLVL.